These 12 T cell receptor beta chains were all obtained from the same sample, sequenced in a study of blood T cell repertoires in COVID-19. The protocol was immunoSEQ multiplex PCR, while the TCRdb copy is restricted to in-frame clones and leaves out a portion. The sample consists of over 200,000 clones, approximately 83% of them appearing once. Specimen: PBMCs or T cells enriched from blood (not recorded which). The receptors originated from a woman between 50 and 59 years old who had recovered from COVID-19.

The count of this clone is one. CDR3 in amino acids: CASSLGADSNQPQHF. CDR3 DNA sequence: TGTGCCAGCAGCCTGGGGGCCGATAGCAATCAGCCCCAGCATTTT. The chain joins TRBV7-9 to TRBJ1-5; tentative D call: TRBD1 (6 bases). Germline-derived CDR1 and CDR2 are SEHNR and FQNEAQ (reference sequence). V shed 5 bases and J shed 0 bases, with 11 bases lying between them. This CDR3 is built from 15 residues.

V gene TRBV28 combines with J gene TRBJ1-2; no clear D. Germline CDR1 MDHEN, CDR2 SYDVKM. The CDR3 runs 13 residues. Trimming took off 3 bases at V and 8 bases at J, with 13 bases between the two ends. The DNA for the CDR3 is TGTGCCAGCAGTTTTCTTGTGTTAGAGGGCTACACCTTC. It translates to CASSFLVLEGYTF.

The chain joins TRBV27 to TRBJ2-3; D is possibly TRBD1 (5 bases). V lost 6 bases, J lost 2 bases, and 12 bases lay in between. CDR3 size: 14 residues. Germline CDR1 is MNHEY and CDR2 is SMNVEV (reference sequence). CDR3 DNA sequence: TGTGCCAGCAGCTTAGACAGATACACAGATACGCAGTATTTT. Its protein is CASSLDRYTDTQYF.

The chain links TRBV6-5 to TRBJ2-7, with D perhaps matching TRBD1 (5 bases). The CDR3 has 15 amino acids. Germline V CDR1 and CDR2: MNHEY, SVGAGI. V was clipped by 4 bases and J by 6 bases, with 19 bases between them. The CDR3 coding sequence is TGTGCCAGCAGTTCCTCTAGGACACCGTGGGCCGAGCAGTACTTC. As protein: CASSSSRTPWAEQYF.

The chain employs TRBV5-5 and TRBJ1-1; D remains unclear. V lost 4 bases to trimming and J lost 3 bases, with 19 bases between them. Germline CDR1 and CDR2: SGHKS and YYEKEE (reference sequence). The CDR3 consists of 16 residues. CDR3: CASSPIPGSGYTEAFF. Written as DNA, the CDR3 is TGTGCCAGCAGCCCTATTCCCGGGAGTGGTTACACTGAAGCTTTCTTT.

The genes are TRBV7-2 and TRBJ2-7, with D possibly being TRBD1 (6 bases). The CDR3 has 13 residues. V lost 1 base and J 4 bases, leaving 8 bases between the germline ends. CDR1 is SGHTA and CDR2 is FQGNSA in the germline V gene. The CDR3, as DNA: TGTGCCAGCAGCTTAGAGGGGGTGTACGAGCAGTACTTC. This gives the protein CASSLEGVYEQYF.

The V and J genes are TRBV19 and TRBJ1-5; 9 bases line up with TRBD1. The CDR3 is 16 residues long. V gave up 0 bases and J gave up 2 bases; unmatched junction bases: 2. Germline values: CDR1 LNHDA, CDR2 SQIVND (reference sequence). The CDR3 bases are TGTGCCAGTAGTATAGAACAGGGGGCTGGCAATCAGCCCCAGCATTTT. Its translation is CASSIEQGAGNQPQHF.

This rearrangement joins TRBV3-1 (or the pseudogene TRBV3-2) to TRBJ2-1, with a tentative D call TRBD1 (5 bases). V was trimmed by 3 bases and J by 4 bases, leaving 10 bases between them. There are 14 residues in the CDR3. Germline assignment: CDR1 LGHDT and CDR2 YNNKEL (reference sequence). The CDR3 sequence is CASSQRQTYNEQFF. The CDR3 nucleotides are TGTGCCAGCAGCCAGAGACAGACGTACAATGAGCAGTTCTTC.

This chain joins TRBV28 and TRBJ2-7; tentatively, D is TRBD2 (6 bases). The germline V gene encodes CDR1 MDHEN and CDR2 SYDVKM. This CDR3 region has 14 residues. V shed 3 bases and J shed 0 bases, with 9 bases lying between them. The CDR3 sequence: CASSLGGDSYEQYF. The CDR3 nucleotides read TGTGCCAGCAGTTTGGGGGGAGACTCCTACGAGCAGTACTTC.

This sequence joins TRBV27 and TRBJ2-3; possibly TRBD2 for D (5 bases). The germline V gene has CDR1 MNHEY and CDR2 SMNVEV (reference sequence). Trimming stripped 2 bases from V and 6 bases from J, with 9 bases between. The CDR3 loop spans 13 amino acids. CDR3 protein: CASSLLAIDTQYF. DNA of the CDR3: TGTGCCAGCAGTTTACTAGCCATCGATACGCAGTATTTT.

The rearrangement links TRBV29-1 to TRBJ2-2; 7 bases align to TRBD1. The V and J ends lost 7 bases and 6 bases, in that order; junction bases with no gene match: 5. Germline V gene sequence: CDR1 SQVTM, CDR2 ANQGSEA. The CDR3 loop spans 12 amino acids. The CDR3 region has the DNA TGCAGCGGAAACAGGGGTTCCGGGGAGCTGTTTTTT. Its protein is CSGNRGSGELFF.

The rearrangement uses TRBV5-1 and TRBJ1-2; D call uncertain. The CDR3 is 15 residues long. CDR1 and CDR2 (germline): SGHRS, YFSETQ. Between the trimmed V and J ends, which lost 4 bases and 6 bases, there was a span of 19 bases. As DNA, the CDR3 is TGCGCCAGCAGCCACACAGAGTACAATTTAAATGGCTACACCTTC. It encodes CASSHTEYNLNGYTF.